Below, 32 T cell receptor beta chains from the same sample are listed, as sequenced in a study of cytomegalovirus exposure and HLA in healthy donors. PCR involved 60 Vbeta and 13 Jbeta primers. TCRdb's copy holds only in-frame clones and misses some; the assay was immunoSEQ multiplex PCR. The sample contains around 100,000 clones, roughly 80% of which appear only once. The sample taken for sequencing was PBMCs. The receptors derive from a man aged 50-59 years in good health and CMV-seropositive.

The rearrangement uses TRBV9 and TRBJ2-7; tentatively, D is TRBD1 (5 bases). The V and J ends lost 0 bases and 6 bases respectively, with 16 bases between them. The CDR3 runs to 15 residues. CDR1 is SGDLS, CDR2 YYNGEE, per germline. The CDR3 sequence is CASSVESRVVSEQYF. In DNA, the CDR3 is TGTGCCAGCAGCGTAGAATCCAGGGTGGTGAGCGAGCAGTACTTC.

This chain links TRBV4-3 with TRBJ1-5, with 7 bases fitting TRBD1. The CDR3 is 16 residues long. J lost 5 bases, V lost 1 base, and 8 bases had no gene match. In germline, CDR1 is LGHNA, CDR2 YSLEER. CDR3 sequence: CASSQGWKGGHQPQHF. The CDR3 DNA sequence: TGCGCCAGCAGCCAAGGGTGGAAAGGGGGCCATCAGCCCCAGCATTTT.

The V gene is TRBV6-5, the J gene TRBJ2-3, with 10 bases that match TRBD2. The CDR3 is made up of 16 amino acids. CDR1 is MNHEY, CDR2 SVGAGI, per germline. The ends lost 2 bases at V and 3 bases at J; junction bases unmatched: 5. CDR3 residues: CASSYGAGGTTDTQYF. Written as DNA, the CDR3 is TGTGCCAGCAGTTACGGAGCGGGAGGGACGACAGATACGCAGTATTTT.

The chain is built from TRBV5-3 and TRBJ2-7; the match to TRBD1 covers 7 bases. TRBV5-3 is placed among ORFs of uncertain function. V was pared by 0 bases and J by 2 bases, with 5 bases of the junction left unmatched. The CDR3 extends over 15 amino acids. The DNA of the CDR3 is TGTGCCAGAAGCTTGGGTCCGACAGGGACCTACGAGCAGTACTTC. Translating gives CARSLGPTGTYEQYF.

CDR3 in DNA: TGTGCCAGCAGCTTGTTTGGGCAGGGGGCCGATACGCAGTATTTT. Protein: CASSLFGQGADTQYF. J is TRBJ2-3 and V is TRBV5-4, with 8 nucleotides matching TRBD1. From germline, CDR1 is SGHNT and CDR2 YYREEE (reference sequence). V shed 1 base, J shed 6 bases, and the junction held 7 bases outside the gene matches. The length of the CDR3 is 15 residues. The full variable domain, its missing parts supplied by reference TRBV5-4 and TRBJ2-3, is ETGVTQSPTHLIKTRGQQVTLRCSSQSGHNTVSWYQQALGQGPQFIFQYYREEENGRGNFPPRFSGLQFPNYSSELNVNALELDDSALYLCASSLFGQGADTQYFGPGTRLTVL.

The V gene is TRBV5-6, the J gene TRBJ2-3; D not certain. This CDR3 is 13 amino acids long. The V end lost 2 bases, the J end lost 4 bases, and 8 bases lay between the germline ends. Per germline, CDR1 SGHDT and CDR2 YYEEEE. The chain's CDR3 is CASSLTTADTQYF. The CDR3 bases are TGTGCCAGCAGCTTAACTACCGCAGATACGCAGTATTTT.

This chain connects TRBV7-9 to TRBJ1-2; 9 positions match TRBD1. The germline gives CDR1 SEHNR, CDR2 FQNEAQ (reference sequence). Trimming at V came to 6 bases and at J to 6 bases, leaving 5 bases not matched to a gene. This CDR3 spans 13 amino acids. The CDR3 here is CASRAGTGNGYTF. The CDR3 coding sequence is TGTGCCAGCAGGGCCGGGACAGGGAATGGCTACACCTTC.

This clone was counted between two and nine times. V and J are TRBV6-6 and TRBJ2-1; 9 nucleotides line up with TRBD2. Unmatched junction bases numbered 5, after V lost 6 bases and J lost 8 bases. The CDR3 runs to 13 residues. CDR1 is MNHNY, CDR2 SVGAGI, per germline (reference sequence). Here the CDR3 reads CASRLAGRDEQFF. The CDR3 nucleotides read TGTGCCAGCAGACTAGCGGGTCGGGATGAGCAGTTCTTC.

The sample holds a few counts of this clone. CDR3 nucleotides: TGTGCCAGCAGCTTGGTAGGGACAGGGGGAACATTGCAGTTCTTC. The encoded protein is CASSLVGTGGTLQFF. V usage is TRBV5-5 and J usage is TRBJ2-1; TRBD1 matches 11 bases. The CDR3 contains 15 residues. V shed 0 bases, J shed 12 bases, and the junction held 8 bases outside the gene matches. The germline V gene encodes CDR1 SGHKS and CDR2 YYEKEE (reference sequence).

The rearrangement links TRBV5-4 to TRBJ1-4; TRBD1 matches 8 bases. J was trimmed by 1 base and V by 3 bases; bases with no gene match: 2. The germline gives CDR1 SGHNT, CDR2 YYREEE (reference sequence). The CDR3 is 15 residues long. This chain's CDR3 is CASSSDRGTNEKLFF. The DNA of the CDR3 is TGTGCCAGCAGCTCCGACAGGGGAACTAATGAAAAACTGTTTTTT.

This clone showed up just a few times. The chain employs TRBV14 and TRBJ2-7; 10 bases are a match to TRBD2. V shed 5 bases and J 4 bases; nucleotides not matched to a gene: 2. This CDR3 contains 13 residues. From germline, CDR1 is SGHDN and CDR2 FVKESK. Here the CDR3 reads CASSGLADYEQYF. Written as DNA, the CDR3 is TGTGCCAGCAGCGGACTAGCGGATTACGAGCAGTACTTC.

This clone was detected a few times. The chain carries TRBV10-3 and TRBJ1-6, with D maybe TRBD1 (5 bases). The ends were cut back, 4 bases at V and 5 bases at J, with 9 bases in the middle. There are 14 residues in the CDR3. Per the germline V gene, CDR1 is ENHRY and CDR2 is SYGVKD. The DNA for the CDR3 is TGTGCCATCAGTGTCAAGGGGAATAATTCACCCCTCCACTTT. Amino acid sequence: CAISVKGNNSPLHF.

The genes are TRBV9 and TRBJ2-1; no firm D call. This CDR3 has 15 residues. Trimming pared 0 bases from V and 3 bases from J, leaving 10 bases between. In germline, CDR1 is SGDLS, CDR2 YYNGEE. In DNA, the CDR3 is TGTGCCAGCAGCGTAGAAACCAGATACTACAATGAGCAGTTCTTC. This codes for CASSVETRYYNEQFF.

V gene TRBV29-1 combines with J gene TRBJ2-5; D gene unclear. CDR3 size: 12 residues. V lost 3 bases, J lost 6 bases, and 11 bases lay in between. Looked up from germline, CDR1 is SQVTM and CDR2 is ANQGSEA. The CDR3 DNA sequence: TGCAGCGTTGACCATTTGGAGCAGACCCAGTACTTC. Translation: CSVDHLEQTQYF.

The chain is built from TRBV2 and TRBJ2-5, with 8 positions matching TRBD1. Per the germline V gene, CDR1 is SNHLY and CDR2 is FYNNEI. The CDR3 is 15 amino acids. Unmatched junction bases numbered 7, after V lost 3 bases and J lost 4 bases. The chain's CDR3 is CASSDRTGMGETQYF. The CDR3 region has the DNA TGTGCCAGCAGTGATCGGACAGGGATGGGAGAGACCCAGTACTTC.

V usage is TRBV29-1 and J usage is TRBJ2-6; 8 nucleotides agree with TRBD1. Germline V gene sequence: CDR1 SQVTM, CDR2 ANQGSEA. CDR3 size: 18 residues. The junction had 7 bases not matched to a gene; V was cut back by 0 bases and J by 0 bases. Written as DNA, the CDR3 is TGCAGCGTTGAAGATTCCACAGGGGGGAGCTCTGGGGCCAACGTCCTGACTTTC. It translates to CSVEDSTGGSSGANVLTF.

This chain joins TRBV5-1 and TRBJ2-7, with TRBD2 as a possible D gene (7 bases). Germline V gene lookup returns CDR1 SGHRS and CDR2 YFSETQ. CDR3 length: 13 amino acids. The V end was cut by 5 bases, the J end by 1 base, with 10 bases between. The CDR3 DNA reads TGCGCCAGCAGGGGGAGGGGGTCCTACGAGCAGTACTTC. Translation: CASRGRGSYEQYF.

The V call is TRBV29-1, the J call TRBJ2-1; weak D call: TRBD1 (7 bases). This CDR3 region has 13 residues. Looked up from germline, CDR1 is SQVTM and CDR2 is ANQGSEA. The germline V and J ends were trimmed by 7 bases and 4 bases, with 14 bases remaining between them. CDR3 amino acids: CSAGGQLYNEQFF. The CDR3 region has the DNA TGCAGCGCCGGGGGACAGTTATACAATGAGCAGTTCTTC.

The J gene is TRBJ1-4, the V gene TRBV19; 9 bases match TRBD1. Germline values: CDR1 LNHDA, CDR2 SQIVND (reference sequence). The length of the CDR3 is 16 residues. V lost 8 bases and J lost 0; bases outside the gene matches: 7. CDR3: CASGQGITTTNEKLFF. The CDR3 nucleotides read TGTGCCAGTGGACAGGGGATTACGACAACTAATGAAAAACTGTTTTTT.

This chain connects TRBV14 to TRBJ2-7; the D gene is possibly TRBD2 (5 bases). From germline, CDR1 is SGHDN and CDR2 FVKESK. This CDR3 is 14 amino acids long. With 1 base removed from V and 4 bases from J, the gap between germline ends came to 11 bases. For the CDR3, the DNA is TGTGCCAGCAGCCAAGGGGGAGTTGGGTACGAGCAGTACTTC. Its translation is CASSQGGVGYEQYF.

V gene TRBV6-5 combines with J gene TRBJ1-1; no clear D. Germline-derived CDR1 and CDR2 are MNHEY and SVGAGI. Trimming shortened V by 2 bases and J by 2 bases, and 9 bases separated the two germline ends. CDR3 size: 14 residues. In nucleotides, the CDR3 is TGTGCCAGCAGTTACAAGCGACGCAACACTGAAGCTTTCTTT. Amino acid sequence: CASSYKRRNTEAFF.

This clone has a handful of counts. V and J are TRBV6-1 and TRBJ2-7; a weak D match, TRBD2 (6 bases). CDR1 MNHNS and CDR2 SASEGT come from the germline V gene. The V gene lost 6 bases and the J gene lost 4 bases, with 16 bases spanning the gap. This CDR3 spans 14 amino acids. DNA of the CDR3: TGTGCCAGCAGAAGGGAGGCGGGGCCGTACGAGCAGTACTTC. Protein sequence: CASRREAGPYEQYF.

V is TRBV6-6 and J is TRBJ2-7; 7 bases match TRBD2. This CDR3 has 14 amino acids. Unmatched junction bases numbered 8, after V lost 4 bases and J lost 5 bases. Germline CDR1 reads MNHNY; CDR2 reads SVGAGI (reference sequence). CDR3 region: CASSSGGRADEQYF. The DNA of the CDR3 is TGTGCCAGCAGTTCCGGCGGGAGAGCCGACGAGCAGTACTTC.

The chain carries TRBV28 and TRBJ2-5; D may be TRBD2 (5 bases). V was trimmed by 4 bases and J by 0 bases, leaving 9 bases between them. Germline CDR1 reads MDHEN; CDR2 reads SYDVKM. The CDR3 sequence is 14 residues long. The DNA of the CDR3 is TGTGCCAGCAGTTCGCGGGTATACCAAGAGACCCAGTACTTC. It specifies CASSSRVYQETQYF. Complete variable domain (other parts from reference TRBV28 and TRBJ2-5): DVKVTQSSRYLVKRTGEKVFLECVQDMDHENMFWYRQDPGLGLRLIYFSYDVKMKEKGDIPEGYSVSREKKERFSLILESASTNQTSMYLCASSSRVYQETQYFGPGTRLLVL.

This clone occurred a few times. This chain uses TRBV5-8 with TRBJ2-5, with 7 bases fitting TRBD2. The ends lost 4 bases at V and 4 bases at J; junction bases unmatched: 13. Germline assignment: CDR1 SGHTS and CDR2 YDEGEE. The CDR3 has 16 amino acids. CDR3 nucleotides: TGTGCCAGCAGCCTGGGATCTAGCGGCCCCACAGAGACCCAGTACTTC. As protein: CASSLGSSGPTETQYF.

CDR3 loop: CASFQGDRENEAGGPKVGNEQFF. Written as DNA, the CDR3 is TGTGCCAGCTTCCAGGGGGACAGGGAAAATGAAGCGGGAGGGCCTAAAGTGGGCAATGAGCAGTTCTTC. The chain joins TRBV21-1 to TRBJ2-1; the table names TRBD2, a call not compared with the DNA. TRBV21-1 is an annotated pseudogene. The CDR3 totals 23 residues.

The chain has TRBV9 and TRBJ2-2, with no clear D. V shed 4 bases and J shed 0 bases, with 10 bases lying between them. The CDR3 is made up of 15 amino acids. CDR1 is SGDLS, CDR2 YYNGEE, per germline. The DNA for the CDR3 is TGTGCCAGCAGCCCGAGAGAAGCGAACACCGGGGAGCTGTTTTTT. It yields the protein CASSPREANTGELFF. The variable domain in full, with the rest retrieved from reference TRBV9 and TRBJ2-2, is DSGVTQTPKHLITATGQRVTLRCSPRSGDLSVYWYQQSLDQGLQFLIQYYNGEERAKGNILERFSAQQFPDLHSELNLSSLELGDSALYFCASSPREANTGELFFGEGSRLTVL.

The chain joins TRBV30 to TRBJ2-5; D ambiguous. This CDR3 is 14 amino acids long. CDR1 and CDR2 from the germline V gene are GTSNPN and SVGIG (reference sequence). V was pared by 0 bases and J by 1 base, with 9 bases between. The CDR3 spells CAWSVSPLQETQYF. The CDR3 DNA is TGTGCCTGGAGTGTAAGCCCTCTCCAAGAGACCCAGTACTTC.

The count of this clone is one. The chain links TRBV21-1 to TRBJ2-7; the table names TRBD2, a call not compared with the DNA. TRBV21-1 is a pseudogene. CDR3 length: 15 residues. The chain's CDR3 is CASSRGTPTSYEQYF. CDR3 DNA sequence: TGTGCCAGCAGCAGAGGCACACCTACCTCCTACGAGCAGTACTTC.

Comment on this clone: Other DNA sequences from this sample encode an identical CDR3 as well. This rearrangement joins TRBV5-6 to TRBJ2-5; possible D gene TRBD2, 6 bases. V was clipped by 1 base and J by 5 bases, with 9 bases between them. The CDR3 is 13 amino acids. Germline CDR1 and CDR2: SGHDT and YYEEEE. The CDR3 loop is CASSLIRGETQYF. The DNA of the CDR3 is TGTGCCAGCAGCTTGATTCGGGGGGAGACCCAGTACTTC.

The chain employs TRBV28 and TRBJ1-5; D is undetermined. Per germline, CDR1 MDHEN and CDR2 SYDVKM. V lost 5 bases to trimming and J lost 4 bases, with 18 bases between them. This CDR3 has 16 residues. The chain's CDR3 is CASSIRPGISNQPQHF. CDR3 nucleotide sequence: TGTGCCAGCAGTATAAGACCAGGAATAAGTAATCAGCCCCAGCATTTT.

The gene calls are TRBV28 and TRBJ2-7; possibly TRBD2 for D (5 bases). This CDR3 contains 14 residues. Germline V gene data show CDR1 as MDHEN and CDR2 as SYDVKM. The V end was cut by 6 bases, the J end by 2 bases, with 14 bases between. The chain's CDR3 is CASSSGLHPYEQYF. CDR3 DNA: TGTGCCAGCAGCTCAGGACTGCATCCCTACGAGCAGTACTTC. Full variable domain (remainder filled in from reference TRBV28 and TRBJ2-7): DVKVTQSSRYLVKRTGEKVFLECVQDMDHENMFWYRQDPGLGLRLIYFSYDVKMKEKGDIPEGYSVSREKKERFSLILESASTNQTSMYLCASSSGLHPYEQYFGPGTRLTVT.